A selection of T cell receptor beta chains follows, all from one sample in a study of cytomegalovirus exposure and HLA in healthy donors. Profiled with immunoSEQ multiplex PCR; TCRdb holds only in-frame clones, not every one. The sample contains over 150,000 clones, roughly 80% of which appear only once. The material sequenced was PBMCs. Receptors were obtained from a male donor in good health and CMV-seronegative. CDR3s leave out the opening cysteine and the closing phenylalanine or tryptophan. The order of the fields is clone size, J gene, V gene, CDR3 protein. Rows may omit the clone size; those that give it use once, few, many or a size class.

NA,TRBJ2-2,TRBV30,AWSWQNTGELF
once,TRBJ2-7,TRBV11-1,ASSLTGYEQY
NA,TRBJ1-2,TRBV6-5,ASSSPGEGVGGYT
NA,TRBJ2-2,TRBV18,ASSPGQGALTGELF
NA,TRBJ2-5,TRBV27,ASSPRDRGRETQY
NA,TRBJ2-5,TRBV7-9,ASSQDNQETQY
NA,TRBJ1-3,TRBV30,AWSVSRQGWGNTIY
NA,TRBJ1-2,TRBV28,ASTPANYGYT
NA,TRBJ1-1,TRBV7-8,ASSDGTGVRNTEAF
NA,TRBJ2-1,TRBV5-1,ASSSGGGQGRLNEQF
NA,TRBJ2-7,TRBV7-6,ASSPPAAGGLYEQY
NA,TRBJ1-6,TRBV5-6,ASSFDRENSPLH
NA,TRBJ1-1,TRBV7-9,ASSLSGQPNTEAF
NA,TRBJ1-5,TRBV19,ASWTGGGFENQPQH
NA,TRBJ2-7,TRBV5-1,ASTPGDSYEQY
once,TRBJ2-3,TRBV5-1,ASSLAFTNTDTQY
NA,TRBJ2-5,TRBV9,ASSVASFETQY
NA,TRBJ1-4,TRBV28,ASSSGEDRVKLF